These 7 T cell receptor beta chains were all obtained from the same sample, sequenced in a study of T cell responses to AZD1222 COVID-19 vaccine. Measured with immunoSEQ multiplex PCR; TCRdb has only the in-frame clones, and not every one. Altogether around 50,000 clones are present, about 90% being singletons, with the ten largest covering roughly a sixth. The sequences come from peripheral blood, collected on day 0 of AZD1222 vaccination. All receptors come from an adult in good health.

The rearrangement links TRBV28 to TRBJ1-2; D is unresolved. The CDR3 runs 15 residues. V lost 2 bases to trimming and J lost 3 bases, with 13 bases between them. Germline V gene lookup returns CDR1 MDHEN and CDR2 SYDVKM. The CDR3 reads CASSLPSEGYYGYTF. The CDR3 bases are TGTGCCAGCAGTTTACCCTCTGAGGGATACTATGGCTACACCTTC.

This clone came up many times. V usage is TRBV28 and J usage is TRBJ1-5; tentatively, D is TRBD1 (5 bases). Trimming cost V 7 bases and J 3 bases, with 19 bases left between them. This CDR3 has 16 residues. Germline V gene sequence: CDR1 MDHEN, CDR2 SYDVKM. The CDR3 nucleotides read TGTGCCAGCACCTCCCCGGCAGGGTGGAACAATCAGCCCCAGCATTTT. This codes for CASTSPAGWNNQPQHF. The complete variable domain, with remaining parts taken from reference TRBV28 and TRBJ1-5, reads DVKVTQSSRYLVKRTGEKVFLECVQDMDHENMFWYRQDPGLGLRLIYFSYDVKMKEKGDIPEGYSVSREKKERFSLILESASTNQTSMYLCASTSPAGWNNQPQHFGDGTRLSIL.

The J gene is TRBJ2-1, the V gene TRBV30; TRBD2 matches at 7 bases. After removal of 3 bases from V and 1 base from J, the junction contained 12 bases not matched to a gene. The CDR3 extends over 17 amino acids. Per germline, CDR1 GTSNPN and CDR2 SVGIG (reference sequence). The CDR3 coding sequence is TGTGCCTGGAGACCGCTGGGGACTACCCTTTCCTACAATGAGCAGTTCTTC. Translated: CAWRPLGTTLSYNEQFF.

The rearrangement links TRBV5-1 to TRBJ2-7, with 14 bases matching TRBD2. The CDR3 loop spans 15 amino acids. The J segment lost 4 bases and the V segment lost 3 bases, leaving 3 bases of the junction unmatched. Germline V gene lookup returns CDR1 SGHRS and CDR2 YFSETQ. The CDR3 coding sequence is TGCGCCAGCAGCTCTGGGACTAGCGGGAGTTACGAGCAGTACTTC. It yields the protein CASSSGTSGSYEQYF.

This rearrangement joins TRBV7-9 to TRBJ2-3; no definite D call. Trimming left V 4 bases short and J 5 bases short, with 22 bases between. The germline V gene encodes CDR1 SEHNR and CDR2 FQNEAQ (reference sequence). The CDR3 has 17 amino acids. The CDR3 loop reads CASSSPTDKGFEDTQYF. The CDR3, as DNA: TGTGCCAGCAGCTCCCCCACAGATAAAGGCTTCGAAGATACGCAGTATTTT.

V gene TRBV4-3 combines with J gene TRBJ2-7; 10 nucleotides match TRBD2. Losses at the gene ends were 1 base for V and 4 bases for J; bases not matched to a gene: 4. Germline-derived CDR1 and CDR2 are LGHNA and YSLEER. This CDR3 contains 15 residues. CDR3: CASSQASTSGYEQYF. For the CDR3, the DNA is TGCGCCAGCAGCCAAGCCTCGACTAGCGGGTACGAGCAGTACTTC.

V and J are TRBV27 and TRBJ2-7; D ambiguous. V shed 0 bases and J shed 3 bases, with 9 bases lying between them. This CDR3 contains 14 residues. CDR1 and CDR2 from the germline V gene are MNHEY and SMNVEV (reference sequence). The CDR3 DNA sequence: TGTGCCAGCAGTTTATCCCTCCACAGCTACGAGCAGTACTTC. This sequence encodes CASSLSLHSYEQYF.